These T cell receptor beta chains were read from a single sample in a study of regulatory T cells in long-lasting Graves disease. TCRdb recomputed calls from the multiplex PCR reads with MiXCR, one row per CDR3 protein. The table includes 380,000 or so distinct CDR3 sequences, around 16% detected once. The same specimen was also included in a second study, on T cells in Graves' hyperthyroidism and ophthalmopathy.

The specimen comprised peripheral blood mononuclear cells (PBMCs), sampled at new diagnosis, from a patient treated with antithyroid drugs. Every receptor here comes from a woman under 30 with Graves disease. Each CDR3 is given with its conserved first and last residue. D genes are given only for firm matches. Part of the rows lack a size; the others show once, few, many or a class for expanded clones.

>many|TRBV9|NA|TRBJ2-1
TGTGCCAGCAGCATGCCACTCGGTGAGCAGTTCTTC
CASSMPLGEQFF
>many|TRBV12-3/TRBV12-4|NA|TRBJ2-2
TGTGCCAGCAGTTTAAGGGGAGTGGGATCCGGGGAGCTGTTTTTT
CASSLRGVGSGELFF
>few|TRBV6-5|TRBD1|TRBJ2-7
TGTGCCAGCAGTTACTTTGGGACAGGGTCCTACGAGCAGTACTTC
CASSYFGTGSYEQYF
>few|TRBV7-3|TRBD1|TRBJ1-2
TGTGCCAGCAGCTGGGACGGACAGGGCAACTATGGCTACACCTTC
CASSWDGQGNYGYTF
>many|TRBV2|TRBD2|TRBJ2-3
TGTGCCAGCACTATTGGGGAGGGCTCCACAGATACGCAGTATTTT
CASTIGEGSTDTQYF
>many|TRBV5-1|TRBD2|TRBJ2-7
TGCGCCAGCAGCCCCGGACTAGCGGGAGTTAACGAGCAGTACTTC
CASSPGLAGVNEQYF
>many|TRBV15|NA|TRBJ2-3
TGTGCCACCAGCAGATTGGGGCAGGGAGAGGGCAGCACAGATACGCAGTATTTT
CATSRLGQGEGSTDTQYF
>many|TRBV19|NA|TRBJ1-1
TGTGCCAGTAGTACCCAGGCGAGACCCGCTGAAGCTTTCTTT
CASSTQARPAEAFF
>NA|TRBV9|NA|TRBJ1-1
TGTGCCAGCAGCGTTCAGGGATTGGCCACTGAAGCTTTCTTT
CASSVQGLATEAFF
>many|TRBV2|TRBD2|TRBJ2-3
TGTGCCAGCAGTGCCGGGGGGGCTTTGGATACGCAGTATTTT
CASSAGGALDTQYF
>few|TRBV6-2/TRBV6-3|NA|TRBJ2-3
TGTGCCAGCAGTGAAGCGGCTAGTACAGATACGCAGTATTTT
CASSEAASTDTQYF
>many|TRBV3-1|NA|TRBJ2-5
TGTGCCAGCAGCCAAGAAGAGACCCAGTACTTC
CASSQEETQYF
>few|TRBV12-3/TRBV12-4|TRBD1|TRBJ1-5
TGTGCCAGCAGATTTGGACAGGGAACACAGCCCCAGCATTTT
CASRFGQGTQPQHF
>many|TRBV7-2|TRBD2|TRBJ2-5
TGTGCCAGCAGCCCTGGGCGGACTAGCGGGCAGACCCAGTACTTC
CASSPGRTSGQTQYF
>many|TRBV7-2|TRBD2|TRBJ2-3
TGTGCCAGCAGTCAACTAGCGGGAGTTCTAGATACGCAGTATTTT
CASSQLAGVLDTQYF
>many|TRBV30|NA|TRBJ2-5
TGTGCCTGGAGTGTATCTAACCAAGAGACCCAGTACTTC
CAWSVSNQETQYF
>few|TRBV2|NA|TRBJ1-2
TGTGCCAGCAGTGGATTGGGGAGGTCGGGCTATGGCTACACCTTC
CASSGLGRSGYGYTF
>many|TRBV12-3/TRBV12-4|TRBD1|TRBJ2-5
TGTGCCAGCAGTTTGGATGCTTGGACAGGCTCCCAGACCCAGTACTTC
CASSLDAWTGSQTQYF
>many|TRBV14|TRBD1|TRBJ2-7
TGTGCCAGCAGCACACGATCCGGGACAGGGGGATCAGAGCAGTACTTC
CASSTRSGTGGSEQYF
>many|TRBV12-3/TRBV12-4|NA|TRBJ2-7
TGTGCCAGCAGTTTCCTCGTCTTCCCCTACGAGCAGTACTTC
CASSFLVFPYEQYF
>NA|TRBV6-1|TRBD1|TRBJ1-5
TGTGCCAGCAACCCTGGACAGGGTAGTCAGCCCCAGCATTTT
CASNPGQGSQPQHF
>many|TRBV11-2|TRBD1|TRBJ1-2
TGTGCCAGCAGCTTCCCGACAGGGGGCTATGGCTACACCTTC
CASSFPTGGYGYTF
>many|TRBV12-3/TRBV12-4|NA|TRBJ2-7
TGTGCCATCCAGGACGGCTACGAGCAGTACTTC
CAIQDGYEQYF
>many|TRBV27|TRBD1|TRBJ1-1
TGTGCCAGCGTCGCAGGGGGCACTGAAGCTTTCTTT
CASVAGGTEAFF
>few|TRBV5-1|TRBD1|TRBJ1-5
TGCGCCAGCAGCTTGGCTCCGGACAGGGTCCAGCATTTT
CASSLAPDRVQHF
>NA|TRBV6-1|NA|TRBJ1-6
TGTGCCAGCAGCGACATTCCGAGACTAAATTCACCCCTCCACTTT
CASSDIPRLNSPLHF
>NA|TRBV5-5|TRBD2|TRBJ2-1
TGTGCCAGCAGCCCGGGACTAGCGGGTAAGGCTAATGAGCAGTTCTTC
CASSPGLAGKANEQFF
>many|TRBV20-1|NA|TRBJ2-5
TGCAGTGCTCCGGAGGGGGGGGCTGGGGAGACCCAGTACTTC
CSAPEGGAGETQYF
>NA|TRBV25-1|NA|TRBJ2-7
TGTGCCAGCAGTGAGTGGGGTCCCCCAAAAAGATACGAGCAGTACTTC
CASSEWGPPKRYEQYF
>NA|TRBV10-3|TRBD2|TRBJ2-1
TGTGCCATCAGGGAAACGGGACTAGCGGGAAATGAGCAGTTCTTC
CAIRETGLAGNEQFF
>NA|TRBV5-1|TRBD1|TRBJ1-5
TGCGCCACCTGGCTCGACAGGGGGCTCGGCAATCAGCCCCAGCATTTT
CATWLDRGLGNQPQHF
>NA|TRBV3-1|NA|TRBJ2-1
TGTGCCAGCAACCGTGAGGGCACAGGGTACAATGAGCAGTTCTTC
CASNREGTGYNEQFF
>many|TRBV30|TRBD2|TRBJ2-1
TGTGCCTGGAGGCCAGCGGGAGATTTTGGTGAGCAGTTCTTC
CAWRPAGDFGEQFF
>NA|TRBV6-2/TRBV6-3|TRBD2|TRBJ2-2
TGTGCCAGCAGAACCTCGGGGGGGTCGGGCACCGGGGAGCTGTTTTTT
CASRTSGGSGTGELFF
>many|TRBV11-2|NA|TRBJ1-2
TGTGCCAGCAGCTTAGAGACGGTGTTGTATGGCTACACCTTC
CASSLETVLYGYTF
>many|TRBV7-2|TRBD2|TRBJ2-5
TGTGCCAGCAGTTCATCGGGAGGGCCTAGGGAGACCCAGTACTTC
CASSSSGGPRETQYF
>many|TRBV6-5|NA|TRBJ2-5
TGTGCCAGCAGTTACTCGTCGCGGACTAAACAAGAGACCCAGTACTTC
CASSYSSRTKQETQYF
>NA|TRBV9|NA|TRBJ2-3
TGTGCCAGCAGCGTAGGAGTAGGAAGCACAGATACGCAGTATTTT
CASSVGVGSTDTQYF
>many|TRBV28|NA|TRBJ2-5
TGTGCCAGCGACGGCCAAGAGACCCAGTACTTC
CASDGQETQYF
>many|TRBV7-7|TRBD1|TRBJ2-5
TGTGCTAGCAGCTCTCGGCGGACAGGGGAAGGAGAGACCCAGTACTTC
CASSSRRTGEGETQYF
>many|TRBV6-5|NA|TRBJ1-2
TGTGCCAGCAGTTACTCCCTAACCGAGATCTATGGCTACACCTTC
CASSYSLTEIYGYTF
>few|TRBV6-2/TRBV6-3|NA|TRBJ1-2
TGTGCCAGCAGTGTTTACGAGGACTATGGCTACACCTTC
CASSVYEDYGYTF
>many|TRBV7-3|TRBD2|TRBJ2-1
TGTGCCAGCAGCTCTCTAGCGGGAGGGGTGTCTTACAGCAATGAGCAGTTCTTC
CASSSLAGGVSYSNEQFF
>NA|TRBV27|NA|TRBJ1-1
TGTGCCAGCAGTCCATTAAACTCATATGGGAACACTGAAGCTTTCTTT
CASSPLNSYGNTEAFF
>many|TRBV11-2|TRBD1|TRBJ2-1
TGTGCCAGCAGCTCATTGACAGGGCGCAATGAGCAGTTCTTC
CASSSLTGRNEQFF
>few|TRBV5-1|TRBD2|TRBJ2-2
TGCGCCAGCAGCTTGGGACTAGCGGGATACACCGGGGAGCTGTTTTTT
CASSLGLAGYTGELFF
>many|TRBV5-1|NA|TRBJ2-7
TGCGCCAGCAGCAAGACCCCCTCGGCGGGGACCTACGAGCAGTACTTC
CASSKTPSAGTYEQYF
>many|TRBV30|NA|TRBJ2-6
TGTGCCTGGAGTCCTGGGGCCAACGTCCTGACTTTC
CAWSPGANVLTF
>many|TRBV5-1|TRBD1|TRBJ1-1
TGCGCCAGCAGCTTAAACACAGGGGGAGCCACTGAAGCTTTCTTT
CASSLNTGGATEAFF
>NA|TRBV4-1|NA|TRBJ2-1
TGCGCCAGCAGCCAAGAGGATGAGCAGTTCTTC
CASSQEDEQFF
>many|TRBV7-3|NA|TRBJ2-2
TGTGCCAGCAGCGCCCCAGGCCCATCCAACACCGGGGAGCTGTTTTTT
CASSAPGPSNTGELFF
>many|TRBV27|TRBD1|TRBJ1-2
TGTGCCAGCAGTTTAAGGGGACAGGGGTCCCAATCTCCCCGCTACACCTTC
CASSLRGQGSQSPRYTF